This T cell receptor (beta chain) was captured by sequencing in a study of technical replicates of blood from a few donors. The assay was immunoSEQ multiplex PCR, and TCRdb's table has in-frame clones only and misses some. The sample consists of nearly 95,000 clones, almost 97% of them appearing once. Germline CDR1 is MNHEY and CDR2 is SMNVEV (reference sequence). The CDR3 is 15 amino acids. Trimming took 5 bases from V and 4 from J; bases not matched to a gene: 6. The rearrangement uses TRBV27 and TRBJ2-1, with 9 positions matching TRBD1. The receptor was derived from a human donor in good health. Sequencing was carried out using T cells isolated from PBMCs. The CDR3 bases are TGTGCCAGCAGTCATCGACAGGGGGGTTACAATGAGCAGTTCTTC. It codes for CASSHRQGGYNEQFF.